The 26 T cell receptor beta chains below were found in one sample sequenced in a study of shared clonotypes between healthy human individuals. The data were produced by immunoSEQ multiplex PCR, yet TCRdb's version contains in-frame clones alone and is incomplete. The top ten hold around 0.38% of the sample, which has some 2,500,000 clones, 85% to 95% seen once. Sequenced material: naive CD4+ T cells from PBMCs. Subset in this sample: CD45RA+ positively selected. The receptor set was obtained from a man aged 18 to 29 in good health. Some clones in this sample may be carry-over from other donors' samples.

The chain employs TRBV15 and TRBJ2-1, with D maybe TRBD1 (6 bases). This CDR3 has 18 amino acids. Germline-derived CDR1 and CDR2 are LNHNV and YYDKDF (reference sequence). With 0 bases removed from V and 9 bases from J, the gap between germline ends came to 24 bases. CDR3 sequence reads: CATSRDVVQGLFWGEQFF. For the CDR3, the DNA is TGTGCCACCAGCAGAGATGTGGTCCAGGGGTTATTCTGGGGTGAGCAGTTCTTC. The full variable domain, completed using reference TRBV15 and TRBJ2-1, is DAMVIQNPRYQVTQFGKPVTLSCSQTLNHNVMYWYQQKSSQAPKLLFHYYDKDFNNEADTPDNFQSRRPNTSFCFLDIRSPGLGDTAMYLCATSRDVVQGLFWGEQFFGPGTRLTVL.

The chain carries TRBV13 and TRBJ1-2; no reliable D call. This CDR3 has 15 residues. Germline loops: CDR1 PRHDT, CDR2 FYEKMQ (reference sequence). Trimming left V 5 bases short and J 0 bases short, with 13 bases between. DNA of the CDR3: TGTGCCAGCAGCCCCCGTCCAGCTCCTAACTATGGCTACACCTTC. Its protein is CASSPRPAPNYGYTF.

CDR3 in DNA: TGCGCCAGCAGCCACCCCCGGGACAGGGGGCGAAGTGTCGGTCAGCCCCAGCATTTT. Translation: CASSHPRDRGRSVGQPQHF. The chain couples TRBV4-1 to TRBJ1-5; 12 bases map to TRBD1. Looked up from germline, CDR1 is MGHRA and CDR2 is YSYEKL. The CDR3 runs 19 residues. The junction had 15 bases not matched to a gene; V was cut back by 3 bases and J by 6 bases.

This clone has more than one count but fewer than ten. The CDR3 is CASSIQGAIGKLFF. The CDR3 bases are TGTGCCAGTAGTATCCAGGGGGCGATTGGAAAACTGTTTTTT. This rearrangement joins TRBV19 to TRBJ1-4; 8 positions agree with TRBD1. The junction had 7 bases not matched to a gene; V was cut back by 3 bases and J by 10 bases. The CDR3 contains 14 residues. The V gene's germline CDR1 is LNHDA and CDR2 SQIVND (reference sequence).

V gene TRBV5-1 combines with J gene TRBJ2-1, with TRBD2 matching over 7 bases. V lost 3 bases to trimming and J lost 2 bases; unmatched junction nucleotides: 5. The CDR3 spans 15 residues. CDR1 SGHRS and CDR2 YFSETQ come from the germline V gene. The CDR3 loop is CASSSASGAYNEQFF. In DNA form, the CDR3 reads TGCGCCAGCAGCTCGGCTAGCGGAGCCTACAATGAGCAGTTCTTC.

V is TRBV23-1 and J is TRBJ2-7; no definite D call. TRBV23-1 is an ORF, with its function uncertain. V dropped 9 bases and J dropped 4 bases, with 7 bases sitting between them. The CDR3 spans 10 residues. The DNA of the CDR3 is TGCGCCAGTACAGCATACGAGCAGTACTTC. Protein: CASTAYEQYF.

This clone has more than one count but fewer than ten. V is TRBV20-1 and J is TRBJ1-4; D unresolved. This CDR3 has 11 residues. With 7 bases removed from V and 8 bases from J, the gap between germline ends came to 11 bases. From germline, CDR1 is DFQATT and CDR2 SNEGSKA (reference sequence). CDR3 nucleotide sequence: TGCAGTGTGAGGGCCGTAGAAAAACTGTTTTTT. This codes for CSVRAVEKLFF.

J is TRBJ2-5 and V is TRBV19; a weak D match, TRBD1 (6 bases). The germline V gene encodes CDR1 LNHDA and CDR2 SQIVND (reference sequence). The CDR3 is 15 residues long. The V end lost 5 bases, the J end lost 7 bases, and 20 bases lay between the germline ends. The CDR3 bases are TGTGCCAGTAGTCCCCCGGGACACACAGGCGTGACCCAGTACTTC. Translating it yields CASSPPGHTGVTQYF.

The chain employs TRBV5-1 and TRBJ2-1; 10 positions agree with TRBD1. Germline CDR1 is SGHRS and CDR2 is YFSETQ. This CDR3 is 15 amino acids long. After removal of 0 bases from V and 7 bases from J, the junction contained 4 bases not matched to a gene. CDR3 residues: CASSLVGQGGNEQFF. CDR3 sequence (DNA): TGCGCCAGCAGCTTGGTTGGACAGGGGGGAAATGAGCAGTTCTTC.

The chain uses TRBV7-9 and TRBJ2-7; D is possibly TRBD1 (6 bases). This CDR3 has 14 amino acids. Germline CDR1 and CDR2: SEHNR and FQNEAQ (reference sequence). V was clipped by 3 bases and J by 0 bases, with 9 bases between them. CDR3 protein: CASSFQGSSYEQYF. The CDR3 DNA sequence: TGTGCCAGCAGCTTTCAGGGGAGCTCCTACGAGCAGTACTTC.

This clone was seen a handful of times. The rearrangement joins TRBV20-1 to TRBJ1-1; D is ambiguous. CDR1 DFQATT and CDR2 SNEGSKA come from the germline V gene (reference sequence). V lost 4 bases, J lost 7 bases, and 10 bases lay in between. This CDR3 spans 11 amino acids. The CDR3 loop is CSANTWGEAFF. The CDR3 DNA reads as TGCAGTGCTAACACTTGGGGTGAAGCTTTCTTT.

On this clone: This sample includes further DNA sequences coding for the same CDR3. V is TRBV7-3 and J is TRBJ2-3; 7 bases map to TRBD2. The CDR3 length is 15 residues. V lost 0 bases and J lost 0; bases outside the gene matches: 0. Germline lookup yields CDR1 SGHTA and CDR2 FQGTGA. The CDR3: CASSLTRESTDTQYF. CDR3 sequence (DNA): TGTGCCAGCAGCTTAACGCGGGAGAGCACAGATACGCAGTATTTT.

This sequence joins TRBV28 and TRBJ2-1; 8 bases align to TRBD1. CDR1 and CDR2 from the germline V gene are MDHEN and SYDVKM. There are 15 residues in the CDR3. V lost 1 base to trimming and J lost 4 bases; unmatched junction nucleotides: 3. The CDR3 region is CASSLFRDRYNEQFF. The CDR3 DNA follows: TGTGCCAGCAGTTTATTCCGGGACAGGTACAATGAGCAGTTCTTC.

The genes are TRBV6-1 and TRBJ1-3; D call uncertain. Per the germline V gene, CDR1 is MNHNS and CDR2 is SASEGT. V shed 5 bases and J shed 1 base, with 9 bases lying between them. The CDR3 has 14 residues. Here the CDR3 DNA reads TGTGCCAGCAGTATAGGACGGTCTGGAAACACCATATATTTT. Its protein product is CASSIGRSGNTIYF.

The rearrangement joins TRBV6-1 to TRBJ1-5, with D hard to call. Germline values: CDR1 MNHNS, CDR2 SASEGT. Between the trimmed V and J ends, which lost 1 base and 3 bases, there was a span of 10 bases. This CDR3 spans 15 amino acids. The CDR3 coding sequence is TGTGCCAGCAGTGAAGGCGGGATTGTCAATCAGCCCCAGCATTTT. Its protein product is CASSEGGIVNQPQHF.

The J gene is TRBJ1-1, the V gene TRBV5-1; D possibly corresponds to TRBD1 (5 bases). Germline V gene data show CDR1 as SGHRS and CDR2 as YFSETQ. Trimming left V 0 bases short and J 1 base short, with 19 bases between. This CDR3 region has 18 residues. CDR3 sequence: CASSLAIRGSLGNTEAFF. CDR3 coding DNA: TGCGCCAGCAGCTTGGCAATAAGGGGCAGTTTGGGGAACACTGAAGCTTTCTTT.

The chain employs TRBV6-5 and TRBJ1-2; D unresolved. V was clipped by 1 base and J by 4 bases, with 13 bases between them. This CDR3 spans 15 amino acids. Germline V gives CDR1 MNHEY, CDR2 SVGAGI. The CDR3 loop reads CASSYLGLEGYGYTF. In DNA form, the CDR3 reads TGTGCCAGCAGTTACTTAGGCCTTGAAGGCTATGGCTACACCTTC.

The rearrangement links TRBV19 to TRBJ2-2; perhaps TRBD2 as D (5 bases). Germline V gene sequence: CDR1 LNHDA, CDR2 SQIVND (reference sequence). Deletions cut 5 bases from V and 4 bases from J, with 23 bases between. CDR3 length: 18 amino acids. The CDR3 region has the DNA TGTGCCAGTAGTGGTACGAGGGCGCCCACAATGAGCACCGGGGAGCTGTTTTTT. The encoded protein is CASSGTRAPTMSTGELFF.

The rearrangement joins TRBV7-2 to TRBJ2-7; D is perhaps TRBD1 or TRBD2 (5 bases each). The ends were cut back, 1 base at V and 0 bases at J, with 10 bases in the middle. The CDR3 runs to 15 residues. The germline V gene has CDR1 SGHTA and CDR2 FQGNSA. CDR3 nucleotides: TGTGCCAGCAGCTTAGACTGGGGGTCCTCCTACGAGCAGTACTTC. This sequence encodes CASSLDWGSSYEQYF.

The CDR3 protein is CASSLGGTGNEQYF. The CDR3 region has the DNA TGTGCCAGCAGCTTGGGCGGGACAGGGAACGAGCAGTACTTC. The chain is built from TRBV5-6 and TRBJ2-7, with 9 positions matching TRBD1. Germline CDR1 is SGHDT and CDR2 is YYEEEE. V shed 0 bases and J 5 bases; nucleotides not matched to a gene: 3. The CDR3 runs 14 residues.

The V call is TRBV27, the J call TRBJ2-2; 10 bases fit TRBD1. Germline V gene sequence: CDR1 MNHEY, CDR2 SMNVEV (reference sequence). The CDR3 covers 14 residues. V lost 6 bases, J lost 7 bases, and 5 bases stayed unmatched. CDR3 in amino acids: CASSRQGAGGELFF. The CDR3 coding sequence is TGTGCCAGCAGCCGACAGGGGGCCGGCGGGGAGCTGTTTTTT.

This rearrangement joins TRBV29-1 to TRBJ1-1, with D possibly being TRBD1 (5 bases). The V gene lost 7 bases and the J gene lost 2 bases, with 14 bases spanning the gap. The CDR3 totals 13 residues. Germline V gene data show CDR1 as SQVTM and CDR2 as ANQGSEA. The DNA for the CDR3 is TGCAGCGCCTGTATGGGGCCCAACACTGAAGCTTTCTTT. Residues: CSACMGPNTEAFF.

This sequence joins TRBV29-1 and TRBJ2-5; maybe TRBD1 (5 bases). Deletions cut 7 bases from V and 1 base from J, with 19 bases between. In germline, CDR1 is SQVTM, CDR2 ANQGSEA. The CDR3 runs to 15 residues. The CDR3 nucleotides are TGCAGCGCCGAGCAGGGCGGAATTACCCAAGAGACCCAGTACTTC. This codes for CSAEQGGITQETQYF.

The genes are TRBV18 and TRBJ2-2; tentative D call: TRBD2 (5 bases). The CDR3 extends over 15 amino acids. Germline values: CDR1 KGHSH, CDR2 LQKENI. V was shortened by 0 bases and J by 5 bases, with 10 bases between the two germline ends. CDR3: CASSPPSQRTGELFF. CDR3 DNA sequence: TGTGCCAGCTCACCACCGTCCCAGCGGACCGGGGAGCTGTTTTTT.

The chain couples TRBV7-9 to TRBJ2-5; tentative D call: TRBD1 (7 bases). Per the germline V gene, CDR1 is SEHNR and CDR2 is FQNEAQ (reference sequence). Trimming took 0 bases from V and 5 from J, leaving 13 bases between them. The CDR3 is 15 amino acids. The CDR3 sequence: CASSLALTGRETQYF. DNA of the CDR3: TGTGCCAGCAGCTTAGCGTTGACAGGGAGGGAGACCCAGTACTTC.

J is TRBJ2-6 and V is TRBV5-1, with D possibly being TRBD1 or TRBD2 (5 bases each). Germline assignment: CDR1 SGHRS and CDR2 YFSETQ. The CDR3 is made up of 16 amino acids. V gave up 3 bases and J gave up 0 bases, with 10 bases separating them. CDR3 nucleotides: TGCGCCAGCAGCTCGGGACGTAGCTCTGGGGCCAACGTCCTGACTTTC. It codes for CASSSGRSSGANVLTF.